Below are 23 T cell receptor beta chains sequenced from a single sample in a study of shared clonotypes between healthy human individuals. Produced via immunoSEQ multiplex PCR; TCRdb's table is partial and in-frame only. Among hundreds of thousands of clones, 74% were seen once, and the ten largest hold about 1.7%. Material: memory CD4+ T cells sorted from blood. Subset defined: CD45RA-negative fraction. Receptors originate from a woman aged 25 to 39 in good health.

In its sample, this clone was seen many times. The same CDR3 is also encoded by other DNA sequences in this sample. The rearrangement joins TRBV5-1 to TRBJ1-5; tentatively, D is TRBD1 (6 bases). V was cut by 1 base and J by 6 bases, with 14 bases left in between. Germline CDR1 and CDR2: SGHRS and YFSETQ. CDR3 length: 15 residues. CDR3 DNA sequence: TGCGCCAGCAGCTTGCGGGGGGCCGAGGGTCAGCCCCAGCATTTT. Protein: CASSLRGAEGQPQHF.

The chain uses TRBV4-2 and TRBJ2-6; a weak D match, TRBD1 (5 bases). This CDR3 has 15 residues. Germline loops: CDR1 LGHNA, CDR2 YNFKEQ. V lost 4 bases and J 4 bases, leaving 11 bases between the germline ends. The CDR3 region has the DNA TGTGCCAGCAGCCCTAAGGGGTCCGGGGCCAACGTCCTGACTTTC. It codes for CASSPKGSGANVLTF.

This clone has just a few counts. The chain links TRBV29-1 to TRBJ2-7; the match to TRBD1 covers 11 bases. CDR3 size: 14 residues. Germline CDR1 is SQVTM and CDR2 is ANQGSEA. V shed 4 bases and J 3 bases; nucleotides not matched to a gene: 5. The CDR3 is CSVGVGTGGYEQYF. CDR3 nucleotide sequence: TGCAGCGTTGGCGTAGGGACAGGGGGCTACGAGCAGTACTTC.

The rearrangement links TRBV9 to TRBJ2-1; 11 bases fit TRBD2. The CDR3 covers 15 residues. Germline trimming cut 4 bases from V and 8 bases from J; bases unmatched to any gene: 8. In germline, CDR1 is SGDLS, CDR2 YYNGEE. The CDR3 region has the DNA TGTGCCAGCAGCCCGGGACTAGCGGTTTACGATGAGCAGTTCTTC. It yields the protein CASSPGLAVYDEQFF.

V gene TRBV30 combines with J gene TRBJ2-5; no reliable D call. The CDR3 is 14 residues long. V lost 4 bases and J lost 5, with 17 bases in between. Per the germline V gene, CDR1 is GTSNPN and CDR2 is SVGIG (reference sequence). CDR3 loop: CAWTTGGGWETQYF. For the CDR3, the DNA is TGTGCCTGGACGACCGGCGGCGGTTGGGAGACCCAGTACTTC. The full variable domain, with the rest looked up from reference TRBV30 and TRBJ2-5, is SQTIHQWPATLVQPVGSPLSLECTVEGTSNPNLYWYRQAAGRGLQLLFYSVGIGQISSEVPQNLSASRPQDRQFILSSKKLLLSDSGFYLCAWTTGGGWETQYFGPGTRLLVL.

The rearrangement uses TRBV30 and TRBJ1-5; 7 bases match TRBD1. Trimming took 3 bases from V and 6 from J; bases not matched to a gene: 8. The CDR3 runs 14 residues. In germline, CDR1 is GTSNPN, CDR2 SVGIG (reference sequence). This CDR3 is CAWSHDREAQPQHF. The CDR3 bases are TGTGCCTGGAGCCACGACAGGGAGGCTCAGCCCCAGCATTTT. Full variable domain (missing parts from reference TRBV30 and TRBJ1-5): SQTIHQWPATLVQPVGSPLSLECTVEGTSNPNLYWYRQAAGRGLQLLFYSVGIGQISSEVPQNLSASRPQDRQFILSSKKLLLSDSGFYLCAWSHDREAQPQHFGDGTRLSIL.

This clone was detected a few times. The chain joins TRBV5-1 to TRBJ2-5; D might be TRBD1 or TRBD2, each matching 5 bases. The ends were cut back, 0 bases at V and 4 bases at J, with 16 bases in the middle. This CDR3 spans 16 amino acids. CDR1 and CDR2 (germline): SGHRS, YFSETQ. Here the CDR3 reads CASSLGLSGPGETQYF. CDR3 in DNA: TGCGCCAGCAGCTTGGGACTATCGGGGCCGGGAGAGACCCAGTACTTC.

A few counts support this clone. V is TRBV7-2 and J is TRBJ1-1; TRBD1 might be the D (6 bases). The ends were cut back, 0 bases at V and 9 bases at J, with 14 bases in the middle. This CDR3 spans 14 amino acids. Per germline, CDR1 SGHTA and CDR2 FQGNSA. CDR3 sequence: CASSLADKGGKAFF. The CDR3 region has the DNA TGTGCCAGCAGCTTAGCGGATAAAGGGGGGAAAGCTTTCTTT.

This clone was counted between two and nine times. The chain combines TRBV6-6 with TRBJ2-7, with D perhaps matching TRBD1 (6 bases). The CDR3 sequence is 14 residues long. The V end was cut by 4 bases, the J end by 0 bases, with 10 bases between. Germline CDR1 reads MNHNY; CDR2 reads SVGAGI (reference sequence). This CDR3 is CASSSGTLSYEQYF. The CDR3 DNA reads TGTGCCAGCAGTTCTGGGACACTCTCCTACGAGCAGTACTTC.

This clone was observed a few times. The chain carries TRBV7-2 and TRBJ2-7; no clear D gene. Germline V gene lookup returns CDR1 SGHTA and CDR2 FQGNSA. Trimming took 0 bases from V and 1 from J, leaving 13 bases between them. This CDR3 spans 16 amino acids. CDR3 amino acids: CASSLALRVPSYEQYF. Here the CDR3 DNA reads TGTGCCAGCAGCTTAGCGTTAAGAGTCCCGTCCTACGAGCAGTACTTC.

The V gene is TRBV6-5, the J gene TRBJ2-1, with 9 bases fitting TRBD1. The CDR3 is made up of 15 amino acids. The trim removed 5 bases at V and 5 bases at J, leaving 7 bases unmatched. Germline CDR1 and CDR2: MNHEY and SVGAGI. CDR3 loop: CASSNTGTGNNEQFF. The CDR3 nucleotides are TGTGCCAGCAGTAACACCGGGACAGGGAACAATGAGCAGTTCTTC.

The chain links TRBV29-1 to TRBJ2-1; no reliable D call. The CDR3 contains 12 residues. CDR1 SQVTM and CDR2 ANQGSEA come from the germline V gene. Deletions cut 8 bases from V and 0 bases from J, with 8 bases between. The CDR3: CSHGFSYNEQFF. The CDR3 DNA reads TGCAGCCACGGGTTCTCCTACAATGAGCAGTTCTTC.

This clone was seen only a few times. The chain has TRBV7-2 and TRBJ2-2; 7 nucleotides match TRBD2. The CDR3 consists of 15 residues. Losses at the gene ends were 9 bases for V and 7 bases for J; bases not matched to a gene: 14. The germline CDR1 and CDR2 sequences are SGHTA and FQGNSA. The CDR3 bases are TGTGCCAGTAGCAGGGTCGCACTAGCGAGCGGGGAGCTGTTTTTT. This codes for CASSRVALASGELFF. Combining the CDR3 with reference TRBV7-2 and TRBJ2-2 gives the whole variable domain GAGVSQSPSNKVTEKGKDVELRCDPISGHTALYWYRQSLGQGLEFLIYFQGNSAPDKSGLPSDRFSAERTGGSVSTLTIQRTQQEDSAVYLCASSRVALASGELFFGEGSRLTVL.

V and J are TRBV9 and TRBJ2-3, with D possibly TRBD2 on 6 matching bases. Looked up from germline, CDR1 is SGDLS and CDR2 is YYNGEE. Trimming pared 0 bases from V and 1 base from J, leaving 12 bases between. There are 16 residues in the CDR3. The CDR3 DNA is TGTGCCAGCAGCGTAGACGGGAGAGGGGGCACAGATACGCAGTATTTT. Translating it yields CASSVDGRGGTDTQYF.

This clone is a singleton in its sample. The chain uses TRBV28 and TRBJ2-7; TRBD2 matches at 10 bases. Germline V gene lookup returns CDR1 MDHEN and CDR2 SYDVKM. The CDR3 sequence is 13 residues long. V shed 5 bases and J 4 bases; nucleotides not matched to a gene: 2. The CDR3 loop reads CASSQGLAYEQYF. CDR3 in DNA: TGTGCCAGCAGTCAGGGACTAGCGTACGAGCAGTACTTC.

This sequence joins TRBV2 and TRBJ2-1; TRBD2 might be the D (6 bases). The CDR3 has 11 residues. CDR1 is SNHLY, CDR2 FYNNEI, per germline. V was clipped by 6 bases and J by 9 bases, with 9 bases between them. CDR3 in amino acids: CASRLAGEQFF. In DNA form, the CDR3 reads TGTGCCAGCAGACTAGCCGGTGAGCAGTTCTTC.

The chain employs TRBV5-5 and TRBJ2-1; D unclear. Trimming removed 0 bases at V and 9 bases at J, with 13 bases between. Germline assignment: CDR1 SGHKS and CDR2 YYEKEE (reference sequence). The CDR3 is 14 residues long. The CDR3 region is CASSLATARSEQFF. CDR3 nucleotide sequence: TGTGCCAGCAGCTTGGCGACCGCTCGTAGTGAGCAGTTCTTC.

CDR3 region: CASSSGQAGTDTQYF. The CDR3 DNA is TGCGCCAGCAGCTCGGGCCAGGCGGGCACAGATACGCAGTATTTT. The chain is built from TRBV5-1 and TRBJ2-3; no reliable D call. The CDR3 extends over 15 amino acids. Looked up from germline, CDR1 is SGHRS and CDR2 is YFSETQ. The V end was cut by 3 bases, the J end by 1 base, with 12 bases between.

This chain connects TRBV10-3 to TRBJ2-5, with a weak D call TRBD2 (5 bases). Deletions cut 4 bases from V and 2 bases from J, with 11 bases between. This CDR3 has 14 amino acids. CDR1 ENHRY and CDR2 SYGVKD come from the germline V gene. The CDR3 region is CAISGSGVQETQYF. The CDR3, as DNA: TGTGCCATCAGTGGCTCCGGGGTACAAGAGACCCAGTACTTC.

The rearrangement joins TRBV11-2 to TRBJ2-5, with 8 bases fitting TRBD1. From germline, CDR1 is SGHAT and CDR2 FQNNGV. Unmatched junction bases numbered 8, after V lost 1 base and J lost 4 bases. The CDR3 consists of 16 residues. This CDR3 is CASSLVGTGVRETQYF. Here the CDR3 DNA reads TGTGCCAGCAGCTTAGTTGGGACAGGCGTTCGAGAGACCCAGTACTTC.

This clone has only a few counts. The chain recombines TRBV6-1 with TRBJ2-2, with TRBD2 identical over 8 bases. This CDR3 is 15 amino acids long. The V gene's germline CDR1 is MNHNS and CDR2 SASEGT. Unmatched junction bases numbered 6, after V lost 2 bases and J lost 7 bases. CDR3 DNA: TGTGCCAGCAGTGAACAAGGACTAGCTATCGGGGAGCTGTTTTTT. The encoded protein is CASSEQGLAIGELFF.

The chain links TRBV7-8 to TRBJ2-7; TRBD1 aligns across 8 bases. J lost 4 bases, V lost 0 bases, and 8 bases had no gene match. CDR1 and CDR2 from the germline V gene are SGHVS and FQNEAQ. There are 16 residues in the CDR3. Written as DNA, the CDR3 is TGTGCCAGCAGCTTAGCCTCCGGACAGGGATTGTACGAGCAGTACTTC. Translated, it gives CASSLASGQGLYEQYF.

This chain connects TRBV19 to TRBJ2-7; D possibly corresponds to TRBD2 (6 bases). CDR3 length: 15 residues. Germline V gene data show CDR1 as LNHDA and CDR2 as SQIVND (reference sequence). V was trimmed by 2 bases and J by 3 bases, leaving 14 bases between them. The chain's CDR3 is CASSITSGQDYEQYF. The CDR3 DNA is TGTGCCAGTAGTATAACAAGCGGGCAAGACTACGAGCAGTACTTC.